This TCR beta chain was profiled in a study of blood T cell repertoires in COVID-19. Study overall: Sources were T cells, B-cell-depleted T cells, or PBMCs; the material itself was cDNA or gDNA.

CDR1 and CDR2 (germline): SEHNR, FQNEAQ (reference sequence). The CDR3 consists of 13 residues. Trimming left V 0 bases short and J 8 bases short, with 10 bases between. Original methodology: It was from reference gene primer amplification that nucleated cell counts were estimated. Here immunoSEQ multiplex PCR was the method, and the copy in TCRdb shows in-frame clones only, minus some. V and J calls and clone size come straight from that table; D and trimming were deduced from the DNA. The data contain about 190,000 clones, 65% to 85% of them seen just once; the ten biggest clones take up about 18%.

The specimen sequenced was peripheral blood. The rearrangement links TRBV7-9 to TRBJ1-2; D gene ambiguous. The clonotype comes from a man in his 60s with active or convalescent COVID-19. CDR3 amino acids: CASSLALSIGYTF. The CDR3 DNA reads as TGTGCCAGCAGCTTAGCGCTAAGTATAGGCTACACCTTC.